What follows are 5 T cell receptor beta chains derived from one specimen sequenced in a study of CXCR3-negative and CXCR3-positive naive CD8 T cells. With UMI labels, 5' RACE was used to prepare the TRB cDNA libraries. TCRdb re-called the 5' RACE reads; every CDR3 protein appears as one record, without DNA. The table for this sample gives tens of thousands of distinct CDR3 sequences. The source material was memory CD8+ T cells from blood. The receptors originated from a human donor in good health. Some clones in this sample may be carry-over from other donors' samples.

The rearrangement links TRBV28 to TRBJ2-5; TCRdb indicates TRBD1, and absent DNA this call remains unverified. Germline values: CDR1 MDHEN, CDR2 SYDVKM. This CDR3 contains 14 residues. The CDR3 spells CASSADREAETQYF.

The CDR3 here is CSVLEQGGGYTF. The V gene is TRBV29-1, the J gene TRBJ1-2; TCRdb's assignment of TRBD1 cannot be checked, as there is no DNA. This CDR3 region has 12 residues. The V gene's germline CDR1 is SQVTM and CDR2 ANQGSEA.

The V and J genes are TRBV20-1 and TRBJ1-2; without DNA, the TCRdb call of TRBD1 cannot be checked. The germline gives CDR1 DFQATT, CDR2 SNEGSKA (reference sequence). The CDR3 loop spans 14 amino acids. CDR3 amino acids: CSARDRGTNYGYTF.

The V and J genes are TRBV7-9 and TRBJ2-7; the TRBD1 assignment by TCRdb is unverifiable without DNA. The germline CDR1 and CDR2 sequences are SEHNR and FQNEAQ (reference sequence). The CDR3 runs to 16 residues. CDR3 amino acids: CASSLIPLDRTYEQYF.

CDR3 loop: CASSTPGQGDIQYF. The chain is built from TRBV7-3 and TRBJ2-4; there is no DNA to check the TCRdb D call of TRBD1. Looked up from germline, CDR1 is SGHTA and CDR2 is FQGTGA. This CDR3 is 14 amino acids long. Complete variable domain (other parts from reference TRBV7-3 and TRBJ2-4): GAGVSQTPSNKVTEKGKYVELRCDPISGHTALYWYRQSLGQGPEFLIYFQGTGAADDSGLPNDRFFAVRPEGSVSTLKIQRTERGDSAVYLCASSTPGQGDIQYFGAGTRLSVL.